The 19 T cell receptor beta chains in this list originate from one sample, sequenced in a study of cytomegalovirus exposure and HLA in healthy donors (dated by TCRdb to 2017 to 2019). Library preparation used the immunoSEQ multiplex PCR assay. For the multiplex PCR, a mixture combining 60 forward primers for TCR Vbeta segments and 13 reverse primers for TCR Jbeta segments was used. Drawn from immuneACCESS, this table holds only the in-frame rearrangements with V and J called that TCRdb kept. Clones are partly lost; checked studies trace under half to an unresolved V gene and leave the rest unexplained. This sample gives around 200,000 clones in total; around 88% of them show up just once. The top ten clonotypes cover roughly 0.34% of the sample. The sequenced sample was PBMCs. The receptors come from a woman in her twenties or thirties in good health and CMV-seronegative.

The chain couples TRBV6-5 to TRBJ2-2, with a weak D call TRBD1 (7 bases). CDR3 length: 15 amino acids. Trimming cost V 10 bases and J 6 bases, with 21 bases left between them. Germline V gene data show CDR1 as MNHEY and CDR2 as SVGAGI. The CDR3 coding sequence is TGTGCCACTATGGCGCAGGGGGGTTTGGCCGGGGAGCTGTTTTTT. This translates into CATMAQGGLAGELFF.

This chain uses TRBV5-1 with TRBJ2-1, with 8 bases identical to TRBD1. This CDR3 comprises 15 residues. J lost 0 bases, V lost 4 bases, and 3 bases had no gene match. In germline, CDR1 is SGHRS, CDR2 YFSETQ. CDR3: CASSAGTGSYNEQFF. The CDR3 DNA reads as TGCGCCAGCAGCGCGGGGACAGGCTCCTACAATGAGCAGTTCTTC. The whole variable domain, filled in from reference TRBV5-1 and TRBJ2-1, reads KAGVTQTPRYLIKTRGQQVTLSCSPISGHRSVSWYQQTPGQGLQFLFEYFSETQRNKGNFPGRFSGRQFSNSRSEMNVSTLELGDSALYLCASSAGTGSYNEQFFGPGTRLTVL.

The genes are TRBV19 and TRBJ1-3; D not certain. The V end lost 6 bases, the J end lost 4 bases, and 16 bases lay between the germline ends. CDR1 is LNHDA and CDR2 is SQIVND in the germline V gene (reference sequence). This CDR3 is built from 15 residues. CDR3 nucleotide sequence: TGTGCCAGTAGCGTGGCATCCAGGATAGGAAACACCATATATTTT. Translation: CASSVASRIGNTIYF.

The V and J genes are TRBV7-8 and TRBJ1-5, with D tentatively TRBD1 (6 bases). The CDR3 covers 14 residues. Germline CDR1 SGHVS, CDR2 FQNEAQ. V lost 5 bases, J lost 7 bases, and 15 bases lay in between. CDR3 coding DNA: TGTGCCAGCAGCCCGGGGAACAGGGAGCAGCCCCAGCATTTT. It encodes CASSPGNREQPQHF.

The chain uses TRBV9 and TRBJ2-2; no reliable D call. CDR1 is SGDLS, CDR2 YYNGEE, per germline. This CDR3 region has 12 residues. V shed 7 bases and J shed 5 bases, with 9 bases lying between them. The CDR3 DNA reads TGTGCCAGCCGCGACATGACCGGGGAGCTGTTTTTT. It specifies CASRDMTGELFF.

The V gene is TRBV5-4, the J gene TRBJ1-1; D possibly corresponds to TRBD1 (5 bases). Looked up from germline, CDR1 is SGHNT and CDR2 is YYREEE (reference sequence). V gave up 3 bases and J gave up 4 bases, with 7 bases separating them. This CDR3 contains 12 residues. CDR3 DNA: TGTGCCAGCAGCTCAGGGCCCACTGAAGCTTTCTTT. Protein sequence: CASSSGPTEAFF.

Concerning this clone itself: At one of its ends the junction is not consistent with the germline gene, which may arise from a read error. This CDR3 is CASSVGTSGIGEQFF. The CDR3 DNA sequence: TGTGCTAGCAGCGTCGGGACTAGCGGGATCGGTGAGCAGTTCTTC. The chain recombines TRBV7-7 with TRBJ2-1, with 13 bases matching TRBD2. Germline V gene lookup returns CDR1 SSHAT and CDR2 FNYEAQ (reference sequence). This CDR3 is built from 15 residues.

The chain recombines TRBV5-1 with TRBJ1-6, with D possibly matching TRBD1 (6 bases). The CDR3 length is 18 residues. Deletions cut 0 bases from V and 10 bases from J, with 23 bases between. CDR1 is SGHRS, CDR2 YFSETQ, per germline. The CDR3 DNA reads TGCGCCAGCAGCTTGGAGACAGGTGGGGGACCTTTTAGGTCACCCCTCCACTTT. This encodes CASSLETGGGPFRSPLHF.

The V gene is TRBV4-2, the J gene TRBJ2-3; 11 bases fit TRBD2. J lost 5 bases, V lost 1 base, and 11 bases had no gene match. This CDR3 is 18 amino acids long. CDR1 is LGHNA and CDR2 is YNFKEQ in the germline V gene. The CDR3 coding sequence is TGTGCCAGCAGCCAAGTTCGCTACGTAGCGGGAGGGGAAGATACGCAGTATTTT. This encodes CASSQVRYVAGGEDTQYF.

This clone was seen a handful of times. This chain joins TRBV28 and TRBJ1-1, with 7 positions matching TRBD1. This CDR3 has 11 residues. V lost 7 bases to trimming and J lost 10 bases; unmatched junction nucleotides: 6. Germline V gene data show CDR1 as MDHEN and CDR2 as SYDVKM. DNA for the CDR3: TGTGCCAGCACCTTGGACAGGCGAGCTTTCTTT. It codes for CASTLDRRAFF.

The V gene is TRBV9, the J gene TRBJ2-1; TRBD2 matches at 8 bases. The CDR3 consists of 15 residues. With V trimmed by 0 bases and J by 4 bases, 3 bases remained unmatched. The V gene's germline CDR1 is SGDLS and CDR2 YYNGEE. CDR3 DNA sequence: TGTGCCAGCAGCGTAGCCGGGGGGGGATACAATGAGCAGTTCTTC. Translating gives CASSVAGGGYNEQFF.

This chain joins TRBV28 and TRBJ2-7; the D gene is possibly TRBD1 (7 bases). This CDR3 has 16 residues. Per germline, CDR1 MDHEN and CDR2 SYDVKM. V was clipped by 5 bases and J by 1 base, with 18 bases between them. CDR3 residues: CASSGRRTGVSYEQYF. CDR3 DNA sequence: TGTGCCAGCAGTGGGAGGAGGACAGGAGTTTCCTACGAGCAGTACTTC. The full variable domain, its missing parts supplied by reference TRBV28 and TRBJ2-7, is DVKVTQSSRYLVKRTGEKVFLECVQDMDHENMFWYRQDPGLGLRLIYFSYDVKMKEKGDIPEGYSVSREKKERFSLILESASTNQTSMYLCASSGRRTGVSYEQYFGPGTRLTVT.

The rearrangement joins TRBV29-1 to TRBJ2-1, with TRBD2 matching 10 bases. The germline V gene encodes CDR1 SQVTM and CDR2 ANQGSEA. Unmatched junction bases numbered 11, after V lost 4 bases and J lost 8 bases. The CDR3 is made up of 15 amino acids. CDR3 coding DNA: TGCAGCGTTGGCCCCTCCAGCGGGAGGGGGCATGAGCAGTTCTTC. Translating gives CSVGPSSGRGHEQFF.

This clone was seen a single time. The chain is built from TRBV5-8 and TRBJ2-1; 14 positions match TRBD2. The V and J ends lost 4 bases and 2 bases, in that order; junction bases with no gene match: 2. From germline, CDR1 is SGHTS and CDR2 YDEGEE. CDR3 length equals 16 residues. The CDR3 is CASSLGLAGAYNEQFF. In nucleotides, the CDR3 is TGTGCCAGCAGCCTGGGACTAGCGGGGGCCTACAATGAGCAGTTCTTC.

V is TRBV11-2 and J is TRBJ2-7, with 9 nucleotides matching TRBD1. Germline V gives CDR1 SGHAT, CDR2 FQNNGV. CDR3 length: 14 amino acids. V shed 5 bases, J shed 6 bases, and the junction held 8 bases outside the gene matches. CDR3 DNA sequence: TGTGCCAGCAGCCATCCTACAGGGGGCGTCGAGCAGTACTTC. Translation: CASSHPTGGVEQYF.

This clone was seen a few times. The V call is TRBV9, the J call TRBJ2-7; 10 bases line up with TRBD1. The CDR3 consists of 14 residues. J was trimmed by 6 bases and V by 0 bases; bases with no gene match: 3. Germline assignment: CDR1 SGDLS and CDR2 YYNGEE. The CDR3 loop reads CASSVGTGGGEQYF. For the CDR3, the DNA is TGTGCCAGCAGCGTAGGGACAGGGGGAGGCGAGCAGTACTTC.

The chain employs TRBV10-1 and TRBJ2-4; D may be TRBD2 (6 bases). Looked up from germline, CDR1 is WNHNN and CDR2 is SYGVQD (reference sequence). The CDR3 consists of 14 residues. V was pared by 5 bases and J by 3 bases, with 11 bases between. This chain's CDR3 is CASSQSGGKNIQYF. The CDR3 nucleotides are TGCGCCAGCAGTCAATCCGGGGGCAAAAACATTCAGTACTTC.

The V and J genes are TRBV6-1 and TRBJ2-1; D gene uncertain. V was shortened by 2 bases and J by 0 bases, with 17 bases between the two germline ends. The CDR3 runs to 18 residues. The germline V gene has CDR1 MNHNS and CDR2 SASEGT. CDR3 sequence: CASSELRPRPSSYNEQFF. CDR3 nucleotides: TGTGCCAGCAGTGAACTACGCCCTCGTCCTAGCTCCTACAATGAGCAGTTCTTC.

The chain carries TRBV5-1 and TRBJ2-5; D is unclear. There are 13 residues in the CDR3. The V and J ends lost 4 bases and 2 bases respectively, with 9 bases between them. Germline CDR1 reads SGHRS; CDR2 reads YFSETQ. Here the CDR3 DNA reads TGCGCCAGCAGCGACGAGAGGCAAGAGACCCAGTACTTC. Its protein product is CASSDERQETQYF.